Detailed here is one T cell receptor (beta chain). Its antigen remains unknown. This sample was included in a study of shared clonotypes between healthy human individuals. Study results and limitations: The study generally estimated greater richness for naive than memory subsets.

The CDR3 covers 15 residues. V dropped 4 bases and J dropped 0; count of bases not matched to a gene: 4. The germline V gene encodes CDR1 WSHSY and CDR2 SAAADI. Every immunoSEQ plate was one replicate of a subset's evenly spread DNA. Sequencing used immunoSEQ multiplex PCR; TCRdb keeps in-frame clones, though not all of them. Of about 680,000 clones in the sample, about 74% were seen once. Sequencing was performed on memory CD4+ T cells sorted from blood. The subset was: CD45RA-negative fraction. The chain employs TRBV10-2 and TRBJ2-7, with TRBD2 matching over 9 bases. This clonotype was sampled from a woman in her 30s in good health. CDR3 loop: CASSALAGNSYEQYF. In DNA, the CDR3 is TGCGCCAGCAGTGCCCTAGCGGGGAACTCCTACGAGCAGTACTTC.